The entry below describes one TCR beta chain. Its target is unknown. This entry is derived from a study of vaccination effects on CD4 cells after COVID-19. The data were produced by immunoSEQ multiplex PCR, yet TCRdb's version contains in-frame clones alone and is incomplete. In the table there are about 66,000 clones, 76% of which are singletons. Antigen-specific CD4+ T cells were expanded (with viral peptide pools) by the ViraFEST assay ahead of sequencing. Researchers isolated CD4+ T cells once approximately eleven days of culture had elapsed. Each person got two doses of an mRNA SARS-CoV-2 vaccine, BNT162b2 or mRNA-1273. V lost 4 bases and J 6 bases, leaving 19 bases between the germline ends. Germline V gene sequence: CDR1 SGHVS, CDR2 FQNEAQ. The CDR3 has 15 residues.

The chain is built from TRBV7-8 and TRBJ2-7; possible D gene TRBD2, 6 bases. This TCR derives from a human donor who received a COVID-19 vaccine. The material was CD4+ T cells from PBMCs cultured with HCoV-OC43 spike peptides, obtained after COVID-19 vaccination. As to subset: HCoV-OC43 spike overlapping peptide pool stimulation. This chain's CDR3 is CASSSPGRGTSEQYV. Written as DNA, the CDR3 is TGTGCCAGCAGCTCCCCGGGACGGGGGACTTCCGAGCAGTACGTC.